This TCR beta chain is from a study of T cells in Graves' hyperthyroidism and ophthalmopathy (dated by TCRdb to the late 2010s). About the investigation overall: To identify distinguishing TCR V-J signatures, a discovery cohort of some 100 patients was used, comprising 43 with Graves' ophthalmopathy and some 57 with stable Graves' hyperthyroidism. An independent validation cohort of some 18 hyperthyroidism patients and approximately 16 patients who later progressed to ophthalmopathy tested prospective prediction of ophthalmopathy. The roughly 94 discovery patients were randomly divided into training and test sets at a 7:3 ratio. Thyroid tissue and blood T-cell repertoires from more than five Graves' hyperthyroidism patients were also compared in the study. After blood sampling, hyperthyroidism patients were treated with methimazole at a starting dose of 30 mg daily, and ophthalmopathy patients were treated with high-dose intravenous methylprednisolone. According to the paper, TCR Vbeta CDR3 sequencing was carried out on around 140 peripheral blood samples, which came from over 40 ophthalmopathy, 70 to 80 hyperthyroidism and approximately 17 progressor patients.

The CDR3 numbers 13 residues from cysteine through phenylalanine. Left in the record is the CDR3 DNA by itself, 39 bases read in frame from the first base. Deletion took 4 bases off V and 3 bases off J, with a span of 10 bases between the germline ends. The CDR1 and CDR2 encoded by the germline V gene are SGHRS and YFSETQ. Amplification of TCR beta CDR3 regions was carried out from RNA transcripts. For the first round of RT-PCR on the TCR CDR3, the HTBI primer set was used together with the Qiagen OneStep RT-PCR kit. Libraries were constructed in a second round of multiplex PCR, after which size selection and purification were carried out. Libraries were sequenced paired-end with 100 bp reads on an Illumina HiSeq2000. The original pipeline was this. SOAPnuke was used to process the raw data, throwing out any read that contained adapters or uncalled bases, had a mean Phred below 15, or lacked an exact constant-primer or identifier match. High-quality paired reads were merged using COPE v1.2.5, and each unique nucleotide sequence was defined as a clonotype. MiTCR v1.1 was used to align clonotypes to the IMGT TRBV, TRBD and TRBJ reference segments. Analysis was restricted to V-J combinations with a frequency above 0.0001, which covered roughly 99% of repertoires. A TCS score was defined as the ratio of F50 (clonal expansion) to E x V (chaos), with BLOSUM62-based TCRdist applied between CDR3 peptides within each V-J. Welch's t-statistics and random forest reduced roughly 540 V-J features to 10 to 15, which were used in a naive Bayes classifier (R e1071). The Morisita-Horn index was used to measure how similar the thyroid and blood repertoires were. The raw public data were reprocessed by TCRdb itself: fastp quality trimming at Q25, MiXCR clonotype calling, in-frame beta chains only. Rows are unified per CDR3 protein, each entry keeping the most common DNA and genes. The V and J calls reflect TCRdb's pipeline rather than the authors' work. This sample lists roughly 500,000 distinct CDR3 sequences; about 46% were detected once. The biggest ten clones account for about two fifths of the sample.

Exclusion was applied to patients with uncontrolled infections, other autoimmune diseases, pregnancy or lactation. Clinical symptoms, serum thyroxine and TRAb, thyroid ultrasound, and orbital computed tomography formed the basis for the diagnoses. Trizol reagent was used to extract total RNA, and RNA quality was then checked on an Agilent 2100 Bioanalyzer. This clonotype was recorded at least ten times. No antigen is known for it. No clone much larger than this one lies a single base away; base qualities are absent. Overall study results and their limits: Blood samples also contained most of the expanded thyroid clonotypes (frequency above 0.001), which suggests that blood repertoires may reflect thyroid immune responses. In validation, progression to ophthalmopathy was predicted by the model with approximately 67% sensitivity and 72.22% specificity, a median of approximately 7.1 months before onset. Sample size was not statistically predetermined, and investigators were not blinded to group allocation. A 13 V-J signature model separated ophthalmopathy from stable hyperthyroidism, with around 88% sensitivity and about 81% specificity in cross-validation and 80%/75% in testing.

The sample was peripheral blood or thyroid tissue (not recorded which). The chain employs TRBV5-1 and TRBJ1-1; confidence is insufficient to name the D gene. This TCR came from an adult woman with Graves' disease, either hyperthyroidism or ophthalmopathy (not recorded which). The nucleotides are TGCGCCAGCAGCGAGGCCCCCGACACTGAAGCTTTCTTT. It translates as CASSEAPDTEAFF.